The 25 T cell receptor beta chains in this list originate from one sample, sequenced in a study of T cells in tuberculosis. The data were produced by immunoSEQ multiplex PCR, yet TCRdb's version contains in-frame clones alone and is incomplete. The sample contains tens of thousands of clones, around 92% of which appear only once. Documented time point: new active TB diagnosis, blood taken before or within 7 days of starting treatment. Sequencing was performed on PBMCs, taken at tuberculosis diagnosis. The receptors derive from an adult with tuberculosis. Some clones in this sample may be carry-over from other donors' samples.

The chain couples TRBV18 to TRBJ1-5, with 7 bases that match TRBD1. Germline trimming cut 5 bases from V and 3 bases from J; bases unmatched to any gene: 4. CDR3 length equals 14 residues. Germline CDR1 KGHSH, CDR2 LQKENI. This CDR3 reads CASSMDRSNQPQHF. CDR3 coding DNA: TGTGCCAGCTCAATGGACAGGTCCAATCAGCCCCAGCATTTT.

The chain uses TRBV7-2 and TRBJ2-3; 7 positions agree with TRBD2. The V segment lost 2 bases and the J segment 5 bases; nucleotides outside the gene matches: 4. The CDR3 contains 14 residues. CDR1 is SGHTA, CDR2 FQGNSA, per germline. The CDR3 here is CASSLTAGIDTQYF. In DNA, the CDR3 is TGTGCCAGCAGCTTAACAGCGGGAATAGATACGCAGTATTTT.

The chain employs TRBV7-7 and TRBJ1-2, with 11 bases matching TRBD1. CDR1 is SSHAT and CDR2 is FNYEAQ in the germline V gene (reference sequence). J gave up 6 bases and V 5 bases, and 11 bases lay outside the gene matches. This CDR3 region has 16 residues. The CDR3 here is CASSEPSGTGGDGYTF. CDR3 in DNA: TGTGCCAGCAGCGAACCTTCCGGGACAGGGGGGGATGGCTACACCTTC.

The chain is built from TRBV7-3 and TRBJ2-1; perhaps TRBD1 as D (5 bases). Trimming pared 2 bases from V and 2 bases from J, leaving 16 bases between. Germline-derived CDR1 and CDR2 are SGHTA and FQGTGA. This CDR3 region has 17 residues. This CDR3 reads CASSLGARPAPYNEQFF. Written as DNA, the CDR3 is TGTGCCAGCAGCTTAGGGGCACGGCCAGCCCCCTACAATGAGCAGTTCTTC.

Here the CDR3 DNA reads TGCAGCGTTGGAGAGGGCAATGGCTACACCTTC. This codes for CSVGEGNGYTF. The rearrangement links TRBV29-1 to TRBJ1-2; D uncertain. The germline V and J ends were trimmed by 4 bases and 6 bases, with 9 bases remaining between them. This CDR3 contains 11 residues. Looked up from germline, CDR1 is SQVTM and CDR2 is ANQGSEA.

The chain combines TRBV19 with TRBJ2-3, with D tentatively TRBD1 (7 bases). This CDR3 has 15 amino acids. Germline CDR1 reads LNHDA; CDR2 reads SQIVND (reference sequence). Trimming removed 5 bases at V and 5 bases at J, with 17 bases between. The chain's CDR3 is CASSPPYRGGDTQYF. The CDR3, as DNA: TGTGCCAGTAGTCCCCCGTACAGGGGAGGAGATACGCAGTATTTT.

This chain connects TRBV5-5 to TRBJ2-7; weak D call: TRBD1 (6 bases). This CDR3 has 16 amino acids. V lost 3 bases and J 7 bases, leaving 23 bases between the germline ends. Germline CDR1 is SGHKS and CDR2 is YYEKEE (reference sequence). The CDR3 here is CASSSTRDTFVREQYF. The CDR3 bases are TGTGCCAGCAGCTCGACCCGGGACACCTTTGTTCGGGAGCAGTACTTC.

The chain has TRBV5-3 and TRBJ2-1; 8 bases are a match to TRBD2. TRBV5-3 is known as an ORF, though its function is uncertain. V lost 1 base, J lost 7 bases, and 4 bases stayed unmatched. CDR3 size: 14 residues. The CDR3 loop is CARSLPSGPNEQFF. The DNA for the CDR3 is TGTGCCAGAAGCTTGCCTAGCGGGCCTAATGAGCAGTTCTTC.

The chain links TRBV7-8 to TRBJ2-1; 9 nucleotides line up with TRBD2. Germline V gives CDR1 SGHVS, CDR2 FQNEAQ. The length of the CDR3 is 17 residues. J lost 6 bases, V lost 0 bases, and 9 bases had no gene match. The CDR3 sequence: CASSLAAGRGGFNEQFF. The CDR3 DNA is TGTGCCAGCAGCTTAGCGGCGGGGCGGGGGGGCTTCAATGAGCAGTTCTTC.

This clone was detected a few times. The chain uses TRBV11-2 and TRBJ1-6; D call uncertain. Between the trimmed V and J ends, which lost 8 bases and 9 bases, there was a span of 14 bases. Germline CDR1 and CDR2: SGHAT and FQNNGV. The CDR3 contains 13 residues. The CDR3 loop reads CASEDTLGSPLHF. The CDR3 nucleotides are TGTGCCAGCGAGGATACCCTCGGTTCACCCCTCCACTTT. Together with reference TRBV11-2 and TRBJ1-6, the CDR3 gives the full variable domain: EAGVAQSPRYKIIEKRQSVAFWCNPISGHATLYWYQQILGQGPKLLIQFQNNGVVDDSQLPKDRFSAERLKGVDSTLKIQPAKLEDSAVYLCASEDTLGSPLHFGNGTRLTVT.

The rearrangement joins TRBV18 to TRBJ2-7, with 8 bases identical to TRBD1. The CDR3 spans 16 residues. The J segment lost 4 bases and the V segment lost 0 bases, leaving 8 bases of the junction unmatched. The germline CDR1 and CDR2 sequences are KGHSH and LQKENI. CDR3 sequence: CASSPPGTGGRYEQYF. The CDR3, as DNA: TGTGCCAGCTCACCACCGGGAACAGGGGGTAGATACGAGCAGTACTTC.

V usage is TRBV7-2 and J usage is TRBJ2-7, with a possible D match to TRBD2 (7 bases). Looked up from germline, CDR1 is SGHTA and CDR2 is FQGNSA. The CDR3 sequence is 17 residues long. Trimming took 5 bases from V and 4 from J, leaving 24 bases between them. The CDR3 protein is CASSLVAGADHFYEQYF. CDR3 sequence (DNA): TGTGCCAGCAGCCTAGTGGCGGGGGCCGATCATTTTTACGAGCAGTACTTC. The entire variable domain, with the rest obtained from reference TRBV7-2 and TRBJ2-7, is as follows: GAGVSQSPSNKVTEKGKDVELRCDPISGHTALYWYRQSLGQGLEFLIYFQGNSAPDKSGLPSDRFSAERTGGSVSTLTIQRTQQEDSAVYLCASSLVAGADHFYEQYFGPGTRLTVT.

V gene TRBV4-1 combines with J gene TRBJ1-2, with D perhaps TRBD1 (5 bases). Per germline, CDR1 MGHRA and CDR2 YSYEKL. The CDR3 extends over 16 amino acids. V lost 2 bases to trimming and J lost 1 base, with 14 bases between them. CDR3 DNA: TGCGCCAGCAGCCAACCCCCCGGGGGGTATAACTATGGCTACACCTTC. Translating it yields CASSQPPGGYNYGYTF.

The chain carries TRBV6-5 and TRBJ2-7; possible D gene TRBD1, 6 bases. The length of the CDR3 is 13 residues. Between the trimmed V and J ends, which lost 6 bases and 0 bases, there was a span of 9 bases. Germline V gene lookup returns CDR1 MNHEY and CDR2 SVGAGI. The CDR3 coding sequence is TGTGCCAGCAGAAACAGGGACTCCTACGAGCAGTACTTC. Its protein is CASRNRDSYEQYF.

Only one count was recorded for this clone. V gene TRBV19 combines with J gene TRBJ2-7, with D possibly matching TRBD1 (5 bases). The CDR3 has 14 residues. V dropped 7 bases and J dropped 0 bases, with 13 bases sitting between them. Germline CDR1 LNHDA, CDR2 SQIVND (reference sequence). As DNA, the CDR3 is TGTGCCAGTACCCCCCAGGGTAGCTCCTACGAGCAGTACTTC. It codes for CASTPQGSSYEQYF.

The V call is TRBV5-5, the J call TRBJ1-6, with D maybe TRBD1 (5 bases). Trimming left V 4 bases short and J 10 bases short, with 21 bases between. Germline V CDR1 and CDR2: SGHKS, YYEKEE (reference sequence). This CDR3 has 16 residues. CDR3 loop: CASSDRPFLRGSPLHF. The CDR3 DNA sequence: TGTGCCAGCAGCGATAGACCGTTCCTTAGGGGATCACCCCTCCACTTT. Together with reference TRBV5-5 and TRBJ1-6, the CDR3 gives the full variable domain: DAGVTQSPTHLIKTRGQQVTLRCSPISGHKSVSWYQQVLGQGPQFIFQYYEKEERGRGNFPDRFSARQFPNYSSELNVNALLLGDSALYLCASSDRPFLRGSPLHFGNGTRLTVT.

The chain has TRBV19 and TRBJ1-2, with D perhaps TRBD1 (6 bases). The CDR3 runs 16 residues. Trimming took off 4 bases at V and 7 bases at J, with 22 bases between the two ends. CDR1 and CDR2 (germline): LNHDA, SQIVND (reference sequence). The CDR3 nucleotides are TGTGCCAGTAGTACCCGCTGGGGGCAGGGTTTTGGTGGCTACACCTTC. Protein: CASSTRWGQGFGGYTF.

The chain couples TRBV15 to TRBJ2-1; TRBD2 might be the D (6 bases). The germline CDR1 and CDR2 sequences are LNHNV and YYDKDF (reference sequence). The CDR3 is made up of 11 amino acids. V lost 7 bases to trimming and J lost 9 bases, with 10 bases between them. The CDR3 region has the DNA TGTGCCACCACCATGGGAGGTGAGCAGTTCTTC. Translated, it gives CATTMGGEQFF.

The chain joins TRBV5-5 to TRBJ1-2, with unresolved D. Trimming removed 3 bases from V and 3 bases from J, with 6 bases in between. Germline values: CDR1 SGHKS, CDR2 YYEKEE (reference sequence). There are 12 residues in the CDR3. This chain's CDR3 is CASSYRDYGYTF. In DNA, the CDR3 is TGTGCCAGCAGCTACCGGGACTATGGCTACACCTTC.

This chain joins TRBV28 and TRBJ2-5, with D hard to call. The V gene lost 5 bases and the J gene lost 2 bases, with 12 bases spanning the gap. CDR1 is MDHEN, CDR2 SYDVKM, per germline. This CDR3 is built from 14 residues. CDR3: CASSPGDRQETQYF. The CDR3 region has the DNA TGTGCCAGCAGTCCCGGAGACCGACAAGAGACCCAGTACTTC. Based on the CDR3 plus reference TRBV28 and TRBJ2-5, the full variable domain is DVKVTQSSRYLVKRTGEKVFLECVQDMDHENMFWYRQDPGLGLRLIYFSYDVKMKEKGDIPEGYSVSREKKERFSLILESASTNQTSMYLCASSPGDRQETQYFGPGTRLLVL.

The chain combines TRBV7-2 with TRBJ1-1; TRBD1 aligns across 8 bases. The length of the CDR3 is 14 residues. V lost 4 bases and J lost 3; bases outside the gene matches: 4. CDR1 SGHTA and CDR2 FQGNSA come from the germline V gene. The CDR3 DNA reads TGTGCCAGCAGCTACTACAGGGGGGACACTGAAGCTTTCTTT. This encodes CASSYYRGDTEAFF.

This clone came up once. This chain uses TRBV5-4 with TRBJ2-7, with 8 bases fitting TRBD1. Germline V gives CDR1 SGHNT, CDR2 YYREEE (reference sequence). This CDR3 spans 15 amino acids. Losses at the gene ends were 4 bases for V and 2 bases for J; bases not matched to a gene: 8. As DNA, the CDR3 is TGTGCCAGCAGCATACCCGGGACAGGAGCCTACGAGCAGTACTTC. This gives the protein CASSIPGTGAYEQYF.

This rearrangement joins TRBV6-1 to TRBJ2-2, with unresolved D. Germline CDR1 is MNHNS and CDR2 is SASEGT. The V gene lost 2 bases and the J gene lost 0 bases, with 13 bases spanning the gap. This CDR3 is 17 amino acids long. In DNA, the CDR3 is TGTGCCAGCAGTGAAAACTATGGCGGAGCGAACACCGGGGAGCTGTTTTTT. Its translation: CASSENYGGANTGELFF.

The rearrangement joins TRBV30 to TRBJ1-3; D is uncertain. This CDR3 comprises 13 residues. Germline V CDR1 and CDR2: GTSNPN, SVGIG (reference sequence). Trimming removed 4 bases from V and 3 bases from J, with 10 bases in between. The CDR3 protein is CAWTSSLGNTIYF. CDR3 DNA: TGTGCCTGGACCTCTAGCCTTGGAAACACCATATATTTT.

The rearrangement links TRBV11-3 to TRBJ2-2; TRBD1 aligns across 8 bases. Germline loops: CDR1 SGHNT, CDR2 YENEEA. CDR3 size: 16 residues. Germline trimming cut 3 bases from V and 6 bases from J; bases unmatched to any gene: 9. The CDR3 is CASSFSVTGGSGELFF. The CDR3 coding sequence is TGTGCCAGCAGCTTTTCGGTAACAGGGGGTTCCGGGGAGCTGTTTTTT.